These T cell receptor beta chains were read from a single sample in a study of patients and donors after allogeneic stem cell transplantation. In TCRdb, the RT-PCR reads were re-called with MiXCR into one record per CDR3 protein. This table holds about 410,000 distinct CDR3 sequences, 16% found once. The source material was blood, either unsorted or a sorted T cell fraction (not recorded which). These receptors were collected from a human donor who was either an allogeneic HSCT recipient or a stem cell or donor lymphocyte infusion donor (not recorded which). It is not recorded whose cells these are; they may come from a transplant donor. CDR3s leave out the opening cysteine and the closing phenylalanine or tryptophan. Fields, in order: V gene, J gene, D gene, CDR3 protein. A D gene is named only where the DNA matches it firmly.

V gene: TRBV9
J gene: TRBJ2-1
D gene: TRBD2
CDR3 protein: ASSVVNSGGIF

V gene: TRBV25-1
J gene: TRBJ1-5
D gene: -
CDR3 protein: ASSEFGRGSGNQPQH

V gene: TRBV30
J gene: TRBJ2-7
D gene: -
CDR3 protein: AWSDRPAYEQY

V gene: TRBV30
J gene: TRBJ2-5
D gene: -
CDR3 protein: AWSGLGQETQY

V gene: TRBV20-1
J gene: TRBJ2-2
D gene: TRBD2
CDR3 protein: SAGRGGSSGELF

V gene: TRBV10-3
J gene: TRBJ1-2
D gene: TRBD1
CDR3 protein: AISESPETGNYGYT

V gene: TRBV20-1
J gene: TRBJ2-5
D gene: -
CDR3 protein: SARDRGRSQETQY

V gene: TRBV7-6
J gene: TRBJ2-5
D gene: -
CDR3 protein: ASSTTPGQETQY

V gene: TRBV4-2
J gene: TRBJ2-1
D gene: TRBD2
CDR3 protein: ASSQDGTSGRNNEQF

V gene: TRBV5-4
J gene: TRBJ2-2
D gene: -
CDR3 protein: ASRSDSNTGELF

V gene: TRBV20-1
J gene: TRBJ1-1
D gene: -
CDR3 protein: SPRNTEAF

V gene: TRBV7-9
J gene: TRBJ1-1
D gene: -
CDR3 protein: ASSSNPSGVAPF

V gene: TRBV12-3/TRBV12-4
J gene: TRBJ1-6
D gene: -
CDR3 protein: ASSPREGGLSPLH

V gene: TRBV9
J gene: TRBJ1-2
D gene: TRBD1
CDR3 protein: ASSPGGGPSNYGYT

V gene: TRBV7-2
J gene: TRBJ2-2
D gene: -
CDR3 protein: ASSHPARELF

V gene: TRBV7-6
J gene: TRBJ1-3
D gene: -
CDR3 protein: ASSLDRVAGNTIY

V gene: TRBV9
J gene: TRBJ2-1
D gene: -
CDR3 protein: ASSVEEGHEQF

V gene: TRBV19
J gene: TRBJ2-5
D gene: TRBD2
CDR3 protein: ASSASGGRETQY

V gene: TRBV7-9
J gene: TRBJ2-1
D gene: TRBD2
CDR3 protein: ASSAKAGVEQF

V gene: TRBV24-1
J gene: TRBJ1-2
D gene: TRBD1
CDR3 protein: ATSDGQGRAYGYT

V gene: TRBV7-6
J gene: TRBJ2-1
D gene: -
CDR3 protein: ASSPTLTNEQF

V gene: TRBV9
J gene: TRBJ2-1
D gene: TRBD1
CDR3 protein: ASSPRPTGGLSYNEQF

V gene: TRBV7-8
J gene: TRBJ2-7
D gene: TRBD1
CDR3 protein: ASSSRGQIFYEQY

V gene: TRBV4-1
J gene: TRBJ2-3
D gene: -
CDR3 protein: ASSQGLTSTDTQY

V gene: TRBV12-3/TRBV12-4
J gene: TRBJ1-4
D gene: TRBD1
CDR3 protein: ASSTGQFNEKLF

V gene: TRBV5-6
J gene: TRBJ2-5
D gene: -
CDR3 protein: ASSPIGPQETQY

V gene: TRBV9
J gene: TRBJ2-3
D gene: -
CDR3 protein: ASSPLGRGPDTQY

V gene: TRBV7-3
J gene: TRBJ1-6
D gene: -
CDR3 protein: ASSPGWRGDNSPLH

V gene: TRBV25-1
J gene: TRBJ2-3
D gene: -
CDR3 protein: ASSESRLGTDTQY

V gene: TRBV6-2/TRBV6-3
J gene: TRBJ2-7
D gene: -
CDR3 protein: ASSYAGLGEQY

V gene: TRBV7-3
J gene: TRBJ2-7
D gene: TRBD2
CDR3 protein: ASSLGGRRPGGHEQY

V gene: TRBV4-1
J gene: TRBJ2-7
D gene: -
CDR3 protein: ASSQQGIPYEQY

V gene: TRBV4-1
J gene: TRBJ2-1
D gene: -
CDR3 protein: ASSRVVQGPRLINEQF

V gene: TRBV9
J gene: TRBJ1-2
D gene: -
CDR3 protein: ASSVVNSNYGYT

V gene: TRBV3-1
J gene: TRBJ1-1
D gene: -
CDR3 protein: ASSQWWGNEDTEAF

V gene: TRBV27
J gene: TRBJ2-7
D gene: -
CDR3 protein: ASSPGGGGSYEQY

V gene: TRBV28
J gene: TRBJ1-5
D gene: -
CDR3 protein: ASSLVLQPQH

V gene: TRBV12-3/TRBV12-4
J gene: TRBJ1-1
D gene: TRBD1
CDR3 protein: ASGRTGRDEAF

V gene: TRBV12-3/TRBV12-4
J gene: TRBJ1-5
D gene: -
CDR3 protein: ASRRQSGNQPQH

V gene: TRBV5-1
J gene: TRBJ1-1
D gene: -
CDR3 protein: ASSTPLNTEAF

V gene: TRBV11-3
J gene: TRBJ1-2
D gene: -
CDR3 protein: ASSHTRWGDGYT

V gene: TRBV5-1
J gene: TRBJ1-2
D gene: -
CDR3 protein: ASGRRGVYGYT

V gene: TRBV7-9
J gene: TRBJ2-3
D gene: -
CDR3 protein: ASSLRLRTGTDTQY

V gene: TRBV12-3/TRBV12-4
J gene: TRBJ1-2
D gene: TRBD1
CDR3 protein: ASSPPRDRAYGYT

V gene: TRBV12-5
J gene: TRBJ1-1
D gene: -
CDR3 protein: ASGPLVRGEAF

V gene: TRBV20-1
J gene: TRBJ2-7
D gene: TRBD2
CDR3 protein: SASAGTSGKYEQY

V gene: TRBV3-1
J gene: TRBJ2-1
D gene: TRBD2
CDR3 protein: ASRLSGRVYNEQF

V gene: TRBV10-3
J gene: TRBJ1-1
D gene: -
CDR3 protein: AISGRQGKNTEAF

V gene: TRBV4-2
J gene: TRBJ2-7
D gene: TRBD2
CDR3 protein: ASSDEARASGDYEQY

V gene: TRBV6-5
J gene: TRBJ1-3
D gene: -
CDR3 protein: ASSSPISGNTIY

V gene: TRBV4-2
J gene: TRBJ1-2
D gene: -
CDR3 protein: ASSQEVRGYYGYT

V gene: TRBV4-1
J gene: TRBJ2-3
D gene: TRBD2
CDR3 protein: ASSHPRLAGKSTDTQY

V gene: TRBV7-8
J gene: TRBJ1-2
D gene: -
CDR3 protein: ASSYFSEYGYT

V gene: TRBV6-1
J gene: TRBJ2-7
D gene: TRBD1
CDR3 protein: ASTQAGQGEQY